Described below is a single T cell receptor beta chain sequence and its context. Trimming pared 1 base from V and 4 bases from J, leaving 10 bases between. Germline V gene data show CDR1 as ENHRY and CDR2 as SYGVKD. CDR3 length: 14 amino acids. This specimen comes from a study of shared T cell receptors in the human thymus. Profiling relied on immunoSEQ multiplex PCR, and the TCRdb table lists in-frame clones only, not all of them. Of about 380,000 clones in the sample, 95% were seen once. This chain uses TRBV10-3 with TRBJ1-1; D gene uncertain. The sequence derives from a human donor. Sequencing was carried out using thymocytes. DNA of the CDR3: TGTGCCATCAGTGAGTTCCCGGAGGGCACTGAAGCTTTCTTT. This translates into CAISEFPEGTEAFF.